The 8 T cell receptor beta chains listed next were all sequenced from one sample in a study of blood T cell repertoires in COVID-19. Measured with immunoSEQ multiplex PCR; TCRdb has only the in-frame clones, and not every one. The profile shows roughly 380,000 clones, about 90% of them singletons. The source material was PBMCs or T cells enriched from blood (not recorded which). These receptors all stem from a woman aged 25 to 39 who had recovered from COVID-19.

The chain couples TRBV3-1 (or the pseudogene TRBV3-2) to TRBJ2-1, with D possibly matching TRBD1 (5 bases). Deletions cut 1 base from V and 6 bases from J, with 10 bases between. The CDR3 totals 14 residues. Germline CDR1 LGHDT, CDR2 YNNKEL (reference sequence). CDR3 protein: CASSQGAGINEQFF. CDR3 in DNA: TGTGCCAGCAGCCAAGGGGCAGGGATCAATGAGCAGTTCTTC.

The gene calls are TRBV10-3 and TRBJ1-6; D unresolved. This CDR3 is built from 18 residues. CDR1 and CDR2 from the germline V gene are ENHRY and SYGVKD. Trimming stripped 2 bases from V and 0 bases from J, with 14 bases between. CDR3 bases: TGTGCCATCAGTGAGATGGTTGCTCTTAGCTCCTATAATTCACCCCTCCACTTT. Translation: CAISEMVALSSYNSPLHF.

The chain is built from TRBV5-1 and TRBJ2-2; TRBD1 matches at 8 bases. The CDR3 spans 17 residues. The V gene end was trimmed by 7 bases and the J gene end by 2 bases; junction bases not matched to a gene: 13. Germline V gene data show CDR1 as SGHRS and CDR2 as YFSETQ. The CDR3 here is CASRPGTGATNTGELFF. Written as DNA, the CDR3 is TGCGCCAGCCGTCCCGGGACAGGCGCGACAAACACCGGGGAGCTGTTTTTT. Supplemented by reference TRBV5-1 and TRBJ2-2, the full variable domain reads KAGVTQTPRYLIKTRGQQVTLSCSPISGHRSVSWYQQTPGQGLQFLFEYFSETQRNKGNFPGRFSGRQFSNSRSEMNVSTLELGDSALYLCASRPGTGATNTGELFFGEGSRLTVL.

V is TRBV10-1 and J is TRBJ2-7; TRBD1 aligns across 10 bases. This CDR3 has 15 amino acids. V lost 4 bases to trimming and J lost 0 bases; unmatched junction nucleotides: 3. Germline lookup yields CDR1 WNHNN and CDR2 SYGVQD (reference sequence). The CDR3: CASSVGQGSSYEQYF. CDR3 coding DNA: TGCGCCAGCAGTGTGGGACAGGGGAGCTCCTACGAGCAGTACTTC.

This clone was counted once. The rearrangement joins TRBV3-1 (or the pseudogene TRBV3-2) to TRBJ1-6, with TRBD1 as a possible D gene (6 bases). The V end lost 5 bases, the J end lost 9 bases, and 17 bases lay between the germline ends. The CDR3 runs 15 residues. Germline V gene lookup returns CDR1 LGHDT and CDR2 YNNKEL (reference sequence). The CDR3 bases are TGTGCCAGCAGCTACCCAGGGGTAGTGGCTTCACCCCTCCACTTT. It encodes CASSYPGVVASPLHF.

The chain employs TRBV6-1 and TRBJ1-5, with D uncertain. V lost 7 bases, J lost 4 bases, and 11 bases lay in between. In germline, CDR1 is MNHNS, CDR2 SASEGT. The CDR3 totals 13 residues. The CDR3, as DNA: TGTGCCAGCACCGCTGACACGAATCAGCCCCAGCATTTT. Translated: CASTADTNQPQHF.

This rearrangement joins TRBV6-6 to TRBJ1-1; D is undetermined. CDR1 MNHNY and CDR2 SVGAGI come from the germline V gene (reference sequence). This CDR3 has 13 residues. The V gene lost 6 bases and the J gene lost 6 bases, with 14 bases spanning the gap. In DNA, the CDR3 is TGTGCCAGCAGCCCCGGAGGGCTGTCTGAAGCTTTCTTT. Translated: CASSPGGLSEAFF.

The V and J genes are TRBV5-4 and TRBJ2-5; 7 nucleotides line up with TRBD2. This CDR3 is 16 amino acids long. V was pared by 0 bases and J by 2 bases, with 7 bases of the junction left unmatched. Germline loops: CDR1 SGHNT, CDR2 YYREEE (reference sequence). CDR3 nucleotides: TGTGCCAGCAGCTTGGCCGTGGCTAGCGGACAAGAGACCCAGTACTTC. It yields the protein CASSLAVASGQETQYF. The whole variable domain, filled in from reference TRBV5-4 and TRBJ2-5, reads ETGVTQSPTHLIKTRGQQVTLRCSSQSGHNTVSWYQQALGQGPQFIFQYYREEENGRGNFPPRFSGLQFPNYSSELNVNALELDDSALYLCASSLAVASGQETQYFGPGTRLLVL.